Below, one T cell receptor (beta chain) is given with its context. Its binding antigen is unknown. Per-base quality was not reported, and no clone a single base away is much larger than it. The data stem from a study of blood T cell repertoires in COVID-19 (TCRdb year 2020). Describing the broader study: Collaborator samples came from the United States, Italy and Spain and covered acute and convalescent phases of COVID-19. The material from the prospective study consisted of cDNA or gDNA derived from T cells, B-cell-depleted T cells, or PBMCs. Deeply sampled blood TCRbeta repertoires from subjects exposed to, actively infected with, or recovered from COVID-19 were included in the dataset. The repertoires were made available in a free public database intended to serve as a resource for research on the immune response to SARS-CoV-2. Samples came from the ongoing ImmuneRACE study (first 160 participants) plus 1,254 subjects from 6 global collaborators. Sample metadata almost always included a de-identified subject ID, COVID-19 status, age in years and sex. Where available, HLA class I and class II types were obtained from metadata supplied by the sample provider rather than from assay-based typing. The paper's findings and limits, for the study overall: Clinical and demographic metadata were provided uncurated, with the amount varying by source and participant.

Whole blood was collected in K2EDTA tubes by collaborating institutions according to the institutions' own protocols. For TCRbeta analysis, collaborators shipped samples as frozen whole blood, isolated PBMCs, or DNA extracted from either of those sample types. The immunoSEQ Assay, a bias-controlled multiplex PCR, was used to amplify TCRbeta CDR3 regions from genomic DNA. On the study's bioinformatics: Within the assay, amplification of reference gene primers was used to estimate how many nucleated cells each sample contained. Sequence reads were collapsed and filtered to measure the absolute abundance of every unique TCRbeta CDR3 rearrangement. For each sample, productive Simpson clonality was calculated as the square root of Simpson's diversity index across productive rearrangements. As stored in TCRdb, this immuneACCESS dataset retains in-frame rearrangements with V and J assigned. A fraction of the clones does not appear; measured against another copy, unresolved V genes explain less than half of the discrepancy, and the remainder lacks a known reason. V and J calls and clone size come straight from that table; D and trimming were deduced from the DNA. Recorded for this sample are about 150,000 clones; approximately 80% of them occurred a single time. The ten top clones hold around 0.62% of the sample.

The sequenced sample was peripheral blood. This TCR was recovered from a man in his sixties with acute or convalescent COVID-19.

The DNA sequence is TGTGCCATCAGTGAGTCGATAGCGTACGAGCAGTTCTTC. This sequence encodes CAISESIAYEQFF. The chain uses TRBV10-3 and TRBJ2-1; TRBD2 is a possible D gene, resting on 5 matching bases. From the germline V gene, CDR1 is ENHRY and CDR2 is SYGVKD. The CDR3, cysteine through phenylalanine, is 13 amino acids long. The DNA shown is the 39-base CDR3, in frame from base 1. V is reduced by 0 bases and J by 10 bases, leaving a spacing of 10 bases between them.